The clone carrying this T cell receptor beta chain was observed many times. TCRdb processed the 5' RACE reads anew with MiXCR; each CDR3 protein has one entry. The sample shows about 21,000 distinct CDR3 sequences, 5% to 7% of them seen only once. This CDR3 spans 15 amino acids. Trimming stripped 0 bases from V and 7 bases from J, with 9 bases between. Germline CDR1 is KGHDR and CDR2 is SFDVKD. The source of the sample is a study of neurological immune-mediated disorders. The source material was CD8+ T cells from blood. This TCR was sampled from a man younger than 35 in good health. The J gene is TRBJ1-6, the V gene TRBV24-1; no definite D call. CDR3 protein: CATSDLGVSNSPLHF. CDR3 sequence (DNA): TGTGCCACCAGTGATTTGGGGGTGAGCAATTCACCCCTCCACTTT.